One and the same sample provided the 4 T cell receptor beta chains below, sequenced in a study of OX40 agonist ivuxolimab in advanced cancers. Produced via immunoSEQ multiplex PCR; TCRdb's table is partial and in-frame only. The table lists roughly 25,000 clones, about 85% of them singletons, with around 50% in the top ten. The sample was CD4+ or CD8+ T cells sorted from blood, taken in a trial of the OX40 agonist ivuxolimab. These TCRs come from an adult with an advanced solid tumor such as melanoma, head and neck, liver or kidney cancer.

The J gene is TRBJ1-2, the V gene TRBV6-6; 8 positions agree with TRBD1. Per germline, CDR1 MNHNY and CDR2 SVGAGI (reference sequence). The CDR3 spans 13 residues. V shed 6 bases and J 8 bases; nucleotides not matched to a gene: 8. The CDR3 nucleotides read TGTGCCAGCAGGCCTCAGGGGGCGCAGGGCTACACCTTC. Protein: CASRPQGAQGYTF.

The chain combines TRBV2 with TRBJ2-1, with 9 bases aligning to TRBD1. The length of the CDR3 is 14 residues. Germline lookup yields CDR1 SNHLY and CDR2 FYNNEI. V lost 4 bases and J lost 7; bases outside the gene matches: 5. The CDR3 loop is CASSARDRVNEQFF. In nucleotides, the CDR3 is TGTGCCAGCAGTGCCCGGGACAGGGTGAATGAGCAGTTCTTC. Together with reference TRBV2 and TRBJ2-1, the CDR3 gives the full variable domain: EPEVTQTPSHQVTQMGQEVILRCVPISNHLYFYWYRQILGQKVEFLVSFYNNEISEKSEIFDDQFSVERPDGSNFTLKIRSTKLEDSAMYFCASSARDRVNEQFFGPGTRLTVL.

The J gene is TRBJ1-2, the V gene TRBV15, with a tentative D call TRBD1 (6 bases). The CDR3 extends over 17 amino acids. Germline values: CDR1 LNHNV, CDR2 YYDKDF (reference sequence). V shed 1 base and J shed 7 bases, with 22 bases lying between them. CDR3 nucleotide sequence: TGTGCCACCAGCAGAGTCGGGCTTCGGCGGGGGGCCTTTGGCTACACCTTC. It yields the protein CATSRVGLRRGAFGYTF. The full variable domain, in which reference TRBV15 and TRBJ1-2 provide the parts outside the CDR3, is DAMVIQNPRYQVTQFGKPVTLSCSQTLNHNVMYWYQQKSSQAPKLLFHYYDKDFNNEADTPDNFQSRRPNTSFCFLDIRSPGLGDTAMYLCATSRVGLRRGAFGYTFGSGTRLTVV.

V gene TRBV28 combines with J gene TRBJ1-6, with no clear D. V lost 4 bases and J 7 bases, leaving 8 bases between the germline ends. CDR3 length: 13 residues. Germline V CDR1 and CDR2: MDHEN, SYDVKM. The CDR3, as DNA: TGTGCCAGCAGTTCCCCATACAATTCACCCCTCCACTTT. Its translation is CASSSPYNSPLHF.